This T cell receptor beta chain was captured in a study of radiotherapy plus CTLA-4 blockade in lung cancer. Looking at the study overall: Objective responses were observed in less than 20% of patients, and disease control was achieved by roughly 30%. Overall study results and limits: Blood saw expansion of tumor-derived TCR clones after radiotherapy plus ipilimumab.

This clone was picked up one time. What it binds is not known. Clones were sequenced by immunoSEQ multiplex PCR, and TCRdb holds only the in-frame ones, with some missing. The sample gives 80,000 to 100,000 clones, approximately 85% of which show up once; around 3.7% is in the top ten. Those patients who had chemo-refractory metastatic non-small-cell lung cancer were given focal radiation along with CTLA-4 blockade through ipilimumab. The material was peripheral blood, obtained from a patient treated with radiotherapy plus ipilimumab. The clonotype originates from a human donor with non-small cell lung cancer who had a partial response to radiotherapy plus ipilimumab.

The DNA of the CDR3 is TGTGCCAGTATCCCTAGAACGGGACTGGGTTTGGATGGCTACACCTTC. This codes for CASIPRTGLGLDGYTF. The chain carries TRBV5-5 and TRBJ1-2; possibly TRBD1 for D (5 bases). The V and J ends lost 8 bases and 6 bases respectively, with 26 bases between them. Germline values: CDR1 SGHKS, CDR2 YYEKEE (reference sequence). This CDR3 contains 16 residues.